This TCR beta chain was profiled in a study of chemoradiotherapy in HPV16-positive cancers. Whole-study context: Functional T-cell assays on a couple of HPV16-positive patients' cells defined candidate HPV-specific clones and common TCR motifs.

V was clipped by 2 bases and J by 4 bases, with 11 bases between them. Looked up from germline, CDR1 is SNHLY and CDR2 is FYNNEI. This CDR3 is built from 14 residues. As regards this clone: Its antigen remains unidentified.

Overall study results and limits: Candidate HPV-specific clones and E7-related TCR motifs grew in tumor during treatment. The functional HPV-specific definition rests on just a couple of HPV16-positive patients.

Some clones are missing from TCRdb's copy, which holds only in-frame ones; the method was immunoSEQ multiplex PCR. Of 20,000 to 25,000 clones listed, around 90% were seen once; the top ten hold over 4.5%. The clonotype comes from a human donor with HPV-associated anogenital cancer. This specimen was blood, taken from a patient who underwent chemoradiotherapy. The chain combines TRBV2 with TRBJ1-1; D unresolved. In DNA, the CDR3 is TGTGCCAGCAGTGAAATTGGGGTGGGCACTGAAGCTTTCTTT. It yields the protein CASSEIGVGTEAFF.